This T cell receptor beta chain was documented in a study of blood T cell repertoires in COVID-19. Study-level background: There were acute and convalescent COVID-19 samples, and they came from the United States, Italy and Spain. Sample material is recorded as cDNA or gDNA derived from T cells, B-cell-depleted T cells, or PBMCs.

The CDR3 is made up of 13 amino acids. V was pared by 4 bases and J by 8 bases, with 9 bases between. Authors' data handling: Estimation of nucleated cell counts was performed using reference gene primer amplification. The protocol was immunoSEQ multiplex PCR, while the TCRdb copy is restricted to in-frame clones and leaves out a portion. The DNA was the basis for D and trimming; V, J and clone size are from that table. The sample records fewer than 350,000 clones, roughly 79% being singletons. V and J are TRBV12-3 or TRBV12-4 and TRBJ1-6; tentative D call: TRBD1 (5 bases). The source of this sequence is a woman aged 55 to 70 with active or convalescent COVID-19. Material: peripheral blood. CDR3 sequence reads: CASSSGYHSPLHF. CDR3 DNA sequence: TGTGCCAGCAGTTCAGGGTATCATTCACCCCTCCACTTT.